A selection of T cell receptor gamma chains follows, all from one sample in a study of gamma delta lymphoproliferative disorders and STAT genes. TCRdb processed the multiplex PCR reads again with the CATT caller. The sample gives about 840 gamma-chain clones, 25% to 30% of which show up once; approximately 38% is in the top ten. The sequencing input was blood. These receptors originate from a human donor in good health. Both conserved end residues are part of each CDR3. Clone size is given as once, few or many counts, or a class when the clone is expanded.

few TRGJ1/TRGJ2 TRGV8 TGTGCCACCTGGGATAAGAAACTCTTT CATWDKKLF
medium-sized TRGJ1/TRGJ2 TRGV5 TGTGCCACCCACGGGGAGAAACTCTTT CATHGEKLF
medium-sized TRGJ1/TRGJ2 TRGV11 TGTGCCTGCTGGGTCTATTATAAGAAACTCTTT CACWVYYKKLF
medium-sized TRGJ1/TRGJ2 TRGV8 TGTGCCGCCTGCCTCTGGAAACTCTTT CAACLWKLF